The sequence of this TCR beta chain was determined in a study of blood T cells in healthy people across ages. This clonotype showed up just a few times. The CDR3 length is 11 residues. V lost 6 bases, J lost 11 bases, and 13 bases lay in between. A second PCR, run for roughly 7 to 11 cycles, used a sample-barcoded 5' primer plus a J-beta primer mix. A template-switch adaptor that had 12 random nucleotides put a tag on each cDNA molecule. TCRdb processed the 5' RACE reads anew with MiXCR; each CDR3 protein has one entry. The table has about a million distinct CDR3 sequences, approximately 38% seen once; the top ten hold 13%.

Specimen: blood. V usage is TRBV12-3 or TRBV12-4 and J usage is TRBJ2-5; either TRBD1 or TRBD2 may supply D (6 bases each). The clonotype originates from a man in his late teens or twenties in good health. The CDR3 region is CASREGDRQYF. The CDR3 bases are TGTGCCAGCAGGGAGGGGGATCGGCAGTACTTC.